The 18 T cell receptor beta chains below were found in one sample sequenced in a study of radiation and T cells in renal cell carcinoma. The time point is: blood 2 weeks post-SBRT. The treatment was: 15 Gy SBRT to primary tumor, nephrectomy 4 weeks later. Clones were sequenced by immunoSEQ multiplex PCR, and TCRdb holds only the in-frame ones, with some missing. The sample holds fewer than 150,000 clones; 88% are singletons and the top ten take approximately 5.8%. The material was blood, obtained from a patient whose treatment included radiotherapy and nephrectomy. The receptors here all came from a woman aged 70-85 years with renal cell carcinoma.

This clone occurred once. The V and J genes are TRBV2 and TRBJ1-2; D unclear. Trimming shortened V by 4 bases and J by 1 base, and 13 bases separated the two germline ends. CDR1 SNHLY and CDR2 FYNNEI come from the germline V gene. CDR3 length equals 15 residues. CDR3 sequence reads: CASSAGPPDNYGYTF. CDR3 DNA: TGTGCCAGCAGTGCGGGCCCCCCGGATAACTATGGCTACACCTTC.

This clone was seen ten or more times. The CDR3 reads CASSLRLVYEQYF. The CDR3 region has the DNA TGTGCCAGCAGCTTAAGGTTGGTGTACGAGCAGTACTTC. This sequence joins TRBV7-3 and TRBJ2-7, with D hard to call. The CDR3 has 13 amino acids. The germline V gene has CDR1 SGHTA and CDR2 FQGTGA. The V and J ends lost 1 base and 4 bases respectively, with 8 bases between them. Combining the CDR3 with reference TRBV7-3 and TRBJ2-7 gives the whole variable domain GAGVSQTPSNKVTEKGKYVELRCDPISGHTALYWYRQSLGQGPEFLIYFQGTGAADDSGLPNDRFFAVRPEGSVSTLKIQRTERGDSAVYLCASSLRLVYEQYFGPGTRLTVT.

In DNA form, the CDR3 reads TGTGCCAGCACTCCGATGCGGGGGGAGACCCAGTACTTC. Its translation: CASTPMRGETQYF. The chain carries TRBV6-5 and TRBJ2-5; TRBD2 matches 7 bases. Germline V gene sequence: CDR1 MNHEY, CDR2 SVGAGI. The CDR3 consists of 13 residues. V gave up 7 bases and J gave up 5 bases; unmatched junction bases: 7.

The chain joins TRBV7-2 to TRBJ2-1; D possibly corresponds to TRBD1 (5 bases). Per germline, CDR1 SGHTA and CDR2 FQGNSA. The CDR3 sequence is 14 residues long. V was cut by 7 bases and J by 3 bases, with 13 bases left in between. The chain's CDR3 is CASTVDGHYNEQFF. The CDR3 DNA reads as TGTGCCAGCACCGTTGACGGACACTACAATGAGCAGTTCTTC.

The genes are TRBV9 and TRBJ1-1; D might be TRBD1 (5 bases). Germline V lookup: CDR1 SGDLS, CDR2 YYNGEE. V lost 0 bases and J 4 bases, leaving 13 bases between the germline ends. This CDR3 has 15 amino acids. Here the CDR3 reads CASSVDSGAATEAFF. The CDR3 bases are TGTGCCAGCAGCGTAGATTCCGGGGCGGCCACTGAAGCTTTCTTT.

The table lists this clone with many counts. This sequence joins TRBV15 and TRBJ2-7; 10 positions agree with TRBD2. The germline gives CDR1 LNHNV, CDR2 YYDKDF (reference sequence). Losses at the gene ends were 2 bases for V and 7 bases for J; bases not matched to a gene: 2. The CDR3 spans 13 residues. The CDR3 loop reads CATSRLAGEEQYF. CDR3 DNA sequence: TGTGCCACCAGCAGACTAGCGGGGGAAGAGCAGTACTTC.

The chain links TRBV4-3 to TRBJ2-7, with 7 positions matching TRBD1. Unmatched junction bases numbered 6, after V lost 5 bases and J lost 2 bases. The CDR3 is made up of 14 amino acids. CDR1 and CDR2 (germline): LGHNA, YSLEER. The CDR3 DNA reads TGCGCCAGCAGCATTCGTCAGGGGGCCTACGAGCAGTACTTC. Protein product: CASSIRQGAYEQYF.

The chain joins TRBV5-1 to TRBJ2-4; D is possibly TRBD2 (7 bases). The CDR3 has 16 amino acids. Trimming shortened V by 4 bases and J by 3 bases, and 17 bases separated the two germline ends. Germline V CDR1 and CDR2: SGHRS, YFSETQ. The CDR3 DNA reads as TGCGCCAGCAGCCCGGGGGGCGGGGTCGGCAAAAACATTCAGTACTTC. Its protein is CASSPGGGVGKNIQYF.

This chain links TRBV11-2 with TRBJ2-3, with D possibly being TRBD2 (7 bases). The germline V and J ends were trimmed by 5 bases and 5 bases, with 17 bases remaining between them. This CDR3 has 15 amino acids. Germline CDR1 is SGHAT and CDR2 is FQNNGV. The CDR3 sequence: CASSPGGGRGDTQYF. The CDR3 region has the DNA TGTGCCAGCAGCCCAGGCGGGGGCCGGGGAGATACGCAGTATTTT. The full variable domain, in which reference TRBV11-2 and TRBJ2-3 provide the parts outside the CDR3, is EAGVAQSPRYKIIEKRQSVAFWCNPISGHATLYWYQQILGQGPKLLIQFQNNGVVDDSQLPKDRFSAERLKGVDSTLKIQPAKLEDSAVYLCASSPGGGRGDTQYFGPGTRLTVL.

This clone was recorded a few times. The chain links TRBV5-6 to TRBJ1-5; 9 nucleotides line up with TRBD1. The germline CDR1 and CDR2 sequences are SGHDT and YYEEEE. V shed 7 bases, J shed 4 bases, and the junction held 3 bases outside the gene matches. This CDR3 spans 13 amino acids. The DNA for the CDR3 is TGTGCCAGCGGGACAGGGAGTAATCAGCCCCAGCATTTT. Translation: CASGTGSNQPQHF.

The sample holds one count of this clone. This chain joins TRBV5-6 and TRBJ1-6, with TRBD1 as a possible D gene (5 bases). CDR1 is SGHDT, CDR2 YYEEEE, per germline. The CDR3 length is 13 residues. V was shortened by 3 bases and J by 8 bases, with 9 bases between the two germline ends. CDR3 sequence: CASSYTGDSPLHF. CDR3 sequence (DNA): TGTGCCAGCAGCTACACAGGTGATTCACCCCTCCACTTT.

The chain couples TRBV4-3 to TRBJ2-7; D is perhaps TRBD1 (6 bases). Germline V gives CDR1 LGHNA, CDR2 YSLEER. This CDR3 is 16 amino acids long. V shed 4 bases and J shed 3 bases, with 19 bases lying between them. CDR3 region: CASSLGSRDTIYEQYF. CDR3 DNA: TGCGCCAGCAGCCTGGGCTCCCGGGACACTATCTACGAGCAGTACTTC.

DNA for the CDR3: TGTGCCAGCAGCCCCCGACTAGCGGGGAACCAAGAGACCCAGTACTTC. It specifies CASSPRLAGNQETQYF. The chain links TRBV2 to TRBJ2-5; the match to TRBD2 covers 11 bases. The germline gives CDR1 SNHLY, CDR2 FYNNEI. The CDR3 is 16 amino acids. V gave up 6 bases and J gave up 0 bases; unmatched junction bases: 6.

The chain joins TRBV13 to TRBJ2-7, with unresolved D. The CDR3 consists of 16 residues. Per germline, CDR1 PRHDT and CDR2 FYEKMQ (reference sequence). V lost 5 bases and J 6 bases, leaving 23 bases between the germline ends. The CDR3 protein is CASSPPPGPRFFEQYF. The CDR3 nucleotides are TGTGCCAGCAGCCCCCCTCCGGGTCCTAGGTTTTTCGAGCAGTACTTC.

This rearrangement joins TRBV7-3 to TRBJ2-7; TRBD2 matches at 14 bases. The CDR3 has 16 residues. J gave up 2 bases and V 5 bases, and 5 bases lay outside the gene matches. Germline CDR1 is SGHTA and CDR2 is FQGTGA. The CDR3 here is CASSTGTSGGPYEQYF. The CDR3 nucleotides are TGTGCCAGCAGCACTGGGACTAGCGGGGGACCCTACGAGCAGTACTTC. Full variable domain (outside the CDR3, taken from reference TRBV7-3 and TRBJ2-7): GAGVSQTPSNKVTEKGKYVELRCDPISGHTALYWYRQSLGQGPEFLIYFQGTGAADDSGLPNDRFFAVRPEGSVSTLKIQRTERGDSAVYLCASSTGTSGGPYEQYFGPGTRLTVT.

This clone was counted between two and nine times. The chain joins TRBV9 to TRBJ1-1, with 7 bases matching TRBD1. V gave up 4 bases and J gave up 5 bases; unmatched junction bases: 11. This CDR3 is 15 amino acids long. Germline V gene lookup returns CDR1 SGDLS and CDR2 YYNGEE. The CDR3 region is CASSTSGTVRTEAFF. The CDR3 DNA reads TGTGCCAGCAGCACCTCCGGGACAGTGAGGACTGAAGCTTTCTTT.

The chain recombines TRBV7-9 with TRBJ2-7; 12 nucleotides line up with TRBD1. V lost 0 bases and J lost 6; bases outside the gene matches: 6. The length of the CDR3 is 16 residues. Per germline, CDR1 SEHNR and CDR2 FQNEAQ (reference sequence). Here the CDR3 reads CASSLALGTGGSEQYF. CDR3 nucleotides: TGTGCCAGCAGCTTAGCGCTGGGGACAGGGGGCTCCGAGCAGTACTTC. Combining the CDR3 with reference TRBV7-9 and TRBJ2-7 gives the whole variable domain DTGVSQNPRHKITKRGQNVTFRCDPISEHNRLYWYRQTLGQGPEFLTYFQNEAQLEKSRLLSDRFSAERPKGSFSTLEIQRTEQGDSAMYLCASSLALGTGGSEQYFGPGTRLTVT.

The rearrangement joins TRBV30 to TRBJ2-3; D gene uncertain. Trimming left V 0 bases short and J 0 bases short, with 10 bases between. Germline V gene sequence: CDR1 GTSNPN, CDR2 SVGIG (reference sequence). CDR3 length equals 15 residues. The CDR3 sequence is CAWSVVDPSTDTQYF. For the CDR3, the DNA is TGTGCCTGGAGTGTAGTGGACCCAAGCACAGATACGCAGTATTTT. Variable domain in full (rest from reference TRBV30 and TRBJ2-3): SQTIHQWPATLVQPVGSPLSLECTVEGTSNPNLYWYRQAAGRGLQLLFYSVGIGQISSEVPQNLSASRPQDRQFILSSKKLLLSDSGFYLCAWSVVDPSTDTQYFGPGTRLTVL.